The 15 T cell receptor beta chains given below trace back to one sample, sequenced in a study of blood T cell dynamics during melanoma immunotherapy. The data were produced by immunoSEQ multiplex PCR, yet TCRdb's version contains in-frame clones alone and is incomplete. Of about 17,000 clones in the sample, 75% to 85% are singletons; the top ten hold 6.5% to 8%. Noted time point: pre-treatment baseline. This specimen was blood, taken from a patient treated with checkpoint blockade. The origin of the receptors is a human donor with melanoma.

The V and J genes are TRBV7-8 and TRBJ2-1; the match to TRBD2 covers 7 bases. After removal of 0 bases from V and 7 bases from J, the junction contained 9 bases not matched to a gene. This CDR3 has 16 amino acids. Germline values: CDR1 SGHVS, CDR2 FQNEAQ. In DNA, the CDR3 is TGTGCCAGCAGCTTAGCATCCCCTAGCGGTGGTAATGAGCAGTTCTTC. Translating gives CASSLASPSGGNEQFF.

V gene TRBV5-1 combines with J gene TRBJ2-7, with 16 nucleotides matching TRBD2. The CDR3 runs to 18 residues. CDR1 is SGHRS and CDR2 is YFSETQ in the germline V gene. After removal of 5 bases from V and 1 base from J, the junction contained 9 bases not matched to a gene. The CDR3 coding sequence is TGCGCCAGCAGGCTGGGACTAGCGGGAGGGCCTTGGTCCTACGAGCAGTACTTC. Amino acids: CASRLGLAGGPWSYEQYF.

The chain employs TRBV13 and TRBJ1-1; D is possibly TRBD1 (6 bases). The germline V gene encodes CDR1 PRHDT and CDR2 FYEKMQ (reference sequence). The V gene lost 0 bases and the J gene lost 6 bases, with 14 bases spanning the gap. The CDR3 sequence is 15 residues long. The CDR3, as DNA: TGTGCCAGCAGCTTAGGAGCTCAGGGGATTCCTGAAGCTTTCTTT. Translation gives CASSLGAQGIPEAFF.

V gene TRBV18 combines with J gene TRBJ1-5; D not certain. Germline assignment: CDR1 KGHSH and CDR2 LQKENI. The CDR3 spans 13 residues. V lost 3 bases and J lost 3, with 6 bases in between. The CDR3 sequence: CASSPADNQPQHF. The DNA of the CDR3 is TGTGCCAGCTCACCCGCTGACAATCAGCCCCAGCATTTT.

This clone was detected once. Written as DNA, the CDR3 is TGCGCCAGCAGCCAAGATGTAGGACGCCAGCCAGATACGCAGTATTTT. It yields the protein CASSQDVGRQPDTQYF. The V gene is TRBV4-1, the J gene TRBJ2-3; unclear D gene. The V end was cut by 0 bases, the J end by 4 bases, with 14 bases between. CDR1 MGHRA and CDR2 YSYEKL come from the germline V gene. The CDR3 runs to 16 residues.

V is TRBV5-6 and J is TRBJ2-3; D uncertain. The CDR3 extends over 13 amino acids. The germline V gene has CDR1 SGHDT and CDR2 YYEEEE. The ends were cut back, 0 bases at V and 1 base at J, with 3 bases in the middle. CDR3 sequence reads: CASSLAGTDTQYF. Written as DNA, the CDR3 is TGTGCCAGCAGCTTGGCAGGCACAGATACGCAGTATTTT.

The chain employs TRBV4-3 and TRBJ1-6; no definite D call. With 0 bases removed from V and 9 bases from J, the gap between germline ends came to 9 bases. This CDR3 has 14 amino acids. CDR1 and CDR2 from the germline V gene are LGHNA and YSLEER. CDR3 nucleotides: TGCGCCAGCAGCCAAGACAATCTTGGTTCACCCCTCCACTTT. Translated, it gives CASSQDNLGSPLHF.

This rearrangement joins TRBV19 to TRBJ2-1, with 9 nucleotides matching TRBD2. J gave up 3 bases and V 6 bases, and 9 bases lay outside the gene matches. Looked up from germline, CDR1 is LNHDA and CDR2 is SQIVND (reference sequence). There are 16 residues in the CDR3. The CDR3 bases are TGTGCCAGTAGGCGCTCTAGCGGGACCAACTACAATGAGCAGTTCTTC. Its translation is CASRRSSGTNYNEQFF.

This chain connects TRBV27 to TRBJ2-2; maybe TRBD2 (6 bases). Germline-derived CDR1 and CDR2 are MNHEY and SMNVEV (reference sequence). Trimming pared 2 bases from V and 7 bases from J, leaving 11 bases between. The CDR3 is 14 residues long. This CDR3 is CASSLEGLFGELFF. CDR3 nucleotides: TGTGCCAGCAGTTTAGAGGGACTCTTCGGGGAGCTGTTTTTT.

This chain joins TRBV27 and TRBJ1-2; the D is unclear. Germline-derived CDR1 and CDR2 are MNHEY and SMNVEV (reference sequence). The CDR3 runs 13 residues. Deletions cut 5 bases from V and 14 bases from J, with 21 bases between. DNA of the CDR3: TGTGCCAGCAGTCGGACCGGCGCTACACCTTCAACCTTC. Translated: CASSRTGATPSTF.

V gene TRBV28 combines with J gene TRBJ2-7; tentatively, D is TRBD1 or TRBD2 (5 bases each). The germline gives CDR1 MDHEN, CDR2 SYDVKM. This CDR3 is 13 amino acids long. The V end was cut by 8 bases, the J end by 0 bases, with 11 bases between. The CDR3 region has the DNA TGTGCCAGCTTGGGGACGTACTCCTACGAGCAGTACTTC. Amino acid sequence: CASLGTYSYEQYF.

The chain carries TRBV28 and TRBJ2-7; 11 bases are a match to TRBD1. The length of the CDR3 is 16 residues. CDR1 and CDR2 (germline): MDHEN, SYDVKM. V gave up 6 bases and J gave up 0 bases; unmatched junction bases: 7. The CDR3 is CASSQTGTGGSYEQYF. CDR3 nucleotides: TGTGCCAGCAGCCAGACCGGGACAGGGGGCTCCTACGAGCAGTACTTC.

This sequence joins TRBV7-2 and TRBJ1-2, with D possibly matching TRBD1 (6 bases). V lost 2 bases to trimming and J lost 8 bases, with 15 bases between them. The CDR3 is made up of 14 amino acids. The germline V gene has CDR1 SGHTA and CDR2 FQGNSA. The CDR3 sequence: CASSLSGTSGGYTF. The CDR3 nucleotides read TGTGCCAGCAGCTTATCCGGGACATCAGGGGGCTACACCTTC.

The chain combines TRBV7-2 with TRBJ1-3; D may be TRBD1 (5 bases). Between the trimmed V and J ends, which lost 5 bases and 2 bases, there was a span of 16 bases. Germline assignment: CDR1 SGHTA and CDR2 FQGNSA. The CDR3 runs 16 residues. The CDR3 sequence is CASSPAPGNPGNTIYF. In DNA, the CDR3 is TGTGCCAGCAGCCCCGCCCCAGGGAACCCTGGAAACACCATATATTTT.

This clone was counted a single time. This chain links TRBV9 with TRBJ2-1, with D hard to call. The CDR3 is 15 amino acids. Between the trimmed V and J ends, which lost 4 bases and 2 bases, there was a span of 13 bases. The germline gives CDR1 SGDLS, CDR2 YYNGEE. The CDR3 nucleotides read TGTGCCAGCAGCCAAATCAGCGTGGCCTACAATGAGCAGTTCTTC. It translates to CASSQISVAYNEQFF.